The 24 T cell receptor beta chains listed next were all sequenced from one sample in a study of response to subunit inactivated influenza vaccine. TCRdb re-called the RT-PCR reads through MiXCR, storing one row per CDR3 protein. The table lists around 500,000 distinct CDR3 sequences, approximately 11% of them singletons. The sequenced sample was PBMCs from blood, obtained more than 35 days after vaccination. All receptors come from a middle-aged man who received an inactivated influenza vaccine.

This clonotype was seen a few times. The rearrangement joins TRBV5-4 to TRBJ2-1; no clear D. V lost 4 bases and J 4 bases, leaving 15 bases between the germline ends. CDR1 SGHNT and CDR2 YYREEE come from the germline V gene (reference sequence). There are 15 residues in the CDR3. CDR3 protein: CASSREPETYNEQFF. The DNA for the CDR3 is TGTGCCAGCAGCAGGGAACCGGAGACATACAATGAGCAGTTCTTC. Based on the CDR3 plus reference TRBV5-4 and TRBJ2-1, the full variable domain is ETGVTQSPTHLIKTRGQQVTLRCSSQSGHNTVSWYQQALGQGPQFIFQYYREEENGRGNFPPRFSGLQFPNYSSELNVNALELDDSALYLCASSREPETYNEQFFGPGTRLTVL.

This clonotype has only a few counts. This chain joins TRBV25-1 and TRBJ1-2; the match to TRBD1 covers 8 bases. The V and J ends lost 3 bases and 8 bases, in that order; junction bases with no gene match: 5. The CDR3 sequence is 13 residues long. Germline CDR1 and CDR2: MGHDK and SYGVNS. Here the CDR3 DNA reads TGTGCCAGCAGTGACCCAGGGGGCTCCGGCTACACCTTC. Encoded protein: CASSDPGGSGYTF.

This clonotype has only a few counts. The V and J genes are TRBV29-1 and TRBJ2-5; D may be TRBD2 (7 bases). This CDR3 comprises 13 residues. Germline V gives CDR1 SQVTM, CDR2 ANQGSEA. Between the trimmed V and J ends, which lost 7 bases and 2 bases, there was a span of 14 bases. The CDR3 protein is CSGGGAPQETQYF. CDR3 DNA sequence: TGCAGCGGGGGGGGGGCACCGCAAGAGACCCAGTACTTC.

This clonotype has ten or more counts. In DNA, the CDR3 is TGTGCCAGCAGTACCCTTCACGGGGGTAGCTCCTACAATGAGCAGTTCTTC. Translation gives CASSTLHGGSSYNEQFF. V gene TRBV28 combines with J gene TRBJ2-1, with D possibly TRBD2 on 6 matching bases. Per germline, CDR1 MDHEN and CDR2 SYDVKM. Trimming took 5 bases from V and 0 from J, leaving 17 bases between them. The CDR3 extends over 17 amino acids.

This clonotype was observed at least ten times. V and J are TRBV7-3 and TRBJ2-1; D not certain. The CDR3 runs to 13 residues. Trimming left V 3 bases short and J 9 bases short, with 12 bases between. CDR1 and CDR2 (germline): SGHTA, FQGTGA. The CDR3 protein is CASSLGGRAEQFF. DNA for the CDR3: TGTGCCAGCAGCTTGGGCGGTCGAGCTGAGCAGTTCTTC.

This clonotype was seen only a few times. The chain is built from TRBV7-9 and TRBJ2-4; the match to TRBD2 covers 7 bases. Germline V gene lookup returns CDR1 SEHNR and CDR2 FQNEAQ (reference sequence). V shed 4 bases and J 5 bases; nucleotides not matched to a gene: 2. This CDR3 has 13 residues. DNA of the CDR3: TGTGCCAGCAGCTCCGGACTAGAAAACATTCAGTACTTC. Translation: CASSSGLENIQYF.

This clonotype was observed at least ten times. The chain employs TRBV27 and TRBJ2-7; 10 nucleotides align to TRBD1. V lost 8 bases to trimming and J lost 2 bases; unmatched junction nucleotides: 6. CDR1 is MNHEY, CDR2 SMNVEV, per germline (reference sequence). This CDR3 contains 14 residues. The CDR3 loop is CASQPGTGAYEQYF. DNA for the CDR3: TGTGCCAGCCAACCAGGGACAGGGGCCTACGAGCAGTACTTC.

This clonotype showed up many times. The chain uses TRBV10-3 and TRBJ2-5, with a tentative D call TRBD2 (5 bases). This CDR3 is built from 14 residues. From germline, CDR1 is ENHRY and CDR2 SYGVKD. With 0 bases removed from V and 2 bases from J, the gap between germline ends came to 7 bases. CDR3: CAISESSGQETQYF. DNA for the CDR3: TGTGCCATCAGTGAGTCATCGGGGCAAGAGACCCAGTACTTC.

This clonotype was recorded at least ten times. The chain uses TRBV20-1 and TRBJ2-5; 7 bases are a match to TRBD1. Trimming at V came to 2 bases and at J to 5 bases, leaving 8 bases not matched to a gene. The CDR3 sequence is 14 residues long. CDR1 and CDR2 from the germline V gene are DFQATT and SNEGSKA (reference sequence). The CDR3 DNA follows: TGCAGTGCTAGAAACAGGGGCTTCATGGAGACCCAGTACTTC. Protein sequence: CSARNRGFMETQYF.

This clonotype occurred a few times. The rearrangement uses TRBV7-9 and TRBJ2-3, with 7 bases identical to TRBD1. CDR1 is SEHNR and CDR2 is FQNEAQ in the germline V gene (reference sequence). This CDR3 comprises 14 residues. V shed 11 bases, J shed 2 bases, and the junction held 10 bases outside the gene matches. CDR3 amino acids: CAGTWTGVTDTQYF. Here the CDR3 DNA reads TGTGCCGGTACATGGACAGGAGTCACAGATACGCAGTATTTT.

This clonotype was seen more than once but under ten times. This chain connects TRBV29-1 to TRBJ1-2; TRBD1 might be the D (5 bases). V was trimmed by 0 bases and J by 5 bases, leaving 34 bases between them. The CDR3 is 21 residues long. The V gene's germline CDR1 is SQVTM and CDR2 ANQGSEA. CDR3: CSVEDPPASFSTLTGRYGYTF. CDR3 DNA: TGCAGCGTTGAAGATCCCCCAGCAAGCTTTAGCACTCTAACGGGACGATATGGCTACACCTTC.

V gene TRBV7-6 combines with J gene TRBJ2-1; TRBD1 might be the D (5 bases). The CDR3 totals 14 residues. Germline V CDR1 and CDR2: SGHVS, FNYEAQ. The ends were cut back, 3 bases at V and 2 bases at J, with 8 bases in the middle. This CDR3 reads CASSFKDTYNEQFF. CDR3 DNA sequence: TGTGCCAGCAGCTTCAAGGACACCTACAATGAGCAGTTCTTC. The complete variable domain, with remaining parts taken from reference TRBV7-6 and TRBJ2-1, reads GAGVSQSPRYKVTKRGQDVALRCDPISGHVSLYWYRQALGQGPEFLTYFNYEAQQDKSGLPNDRFSAERPEGSISTLTIQRTEQRDSAMYRCASSFKDTYNEQFFGPGTRLTVL.

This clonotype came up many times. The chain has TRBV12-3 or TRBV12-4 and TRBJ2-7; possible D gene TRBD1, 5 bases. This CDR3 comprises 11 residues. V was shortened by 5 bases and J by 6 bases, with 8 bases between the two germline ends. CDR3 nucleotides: TGTGCCAGCAGTCCAGGGTCCGAGCAGTACTTC. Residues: CASSPGSEQYF.

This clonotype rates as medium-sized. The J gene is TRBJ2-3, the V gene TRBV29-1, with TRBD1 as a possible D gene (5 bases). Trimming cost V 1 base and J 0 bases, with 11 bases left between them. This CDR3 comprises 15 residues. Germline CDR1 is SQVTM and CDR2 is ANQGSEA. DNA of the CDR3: TGCAGCGTTGAAGTTAAGGGGTCTAGCACAGATACGCAGTATTTT. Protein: CSVEVKGSSTDTQYF.

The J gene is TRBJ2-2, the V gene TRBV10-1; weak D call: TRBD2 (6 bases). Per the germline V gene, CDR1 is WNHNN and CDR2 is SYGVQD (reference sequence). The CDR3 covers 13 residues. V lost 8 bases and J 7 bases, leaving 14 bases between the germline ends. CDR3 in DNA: TGCGCCAGCCCCCCGGGGGAAAACGGGGAGCTGTTTTTT. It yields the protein CASPPGENGELFF.

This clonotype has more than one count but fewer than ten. The CDR3 region has the DNA TGTGCCAGCAGACAGGGGGCCCTAGGAAACTCCTATAATTCACCCCTCCACTTT. Translating gives CASRQGALGNSYNSPLHF. The chain recombines TRBV6-1 with TRBJ1-6; 9 bases are shared with TRBD1. Germline V gene lookup returns CDR1 MNHNS and CDR2 SASEGT. With 6 bases clipped from V and 0 bases from J, the junction kept 9 bases outside the gene matches. The CDR3 consists of 18 residues.

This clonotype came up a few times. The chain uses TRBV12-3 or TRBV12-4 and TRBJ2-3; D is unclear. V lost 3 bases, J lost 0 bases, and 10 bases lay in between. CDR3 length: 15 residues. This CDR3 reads CASSLSPQSTDTQYF. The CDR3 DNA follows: TGTGCCAGCAGTTTGAGCCCACAAAGCACAGATACGCAGTATTTT.

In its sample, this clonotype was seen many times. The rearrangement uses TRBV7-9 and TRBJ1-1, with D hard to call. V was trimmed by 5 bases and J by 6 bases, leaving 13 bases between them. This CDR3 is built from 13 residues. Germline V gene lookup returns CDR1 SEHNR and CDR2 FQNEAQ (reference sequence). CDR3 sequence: CASSPPLGAEAFF. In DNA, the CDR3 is TGTGCCAGCAGCCCCCCTCTGGGAGCTGAAGCTTTCTTT.

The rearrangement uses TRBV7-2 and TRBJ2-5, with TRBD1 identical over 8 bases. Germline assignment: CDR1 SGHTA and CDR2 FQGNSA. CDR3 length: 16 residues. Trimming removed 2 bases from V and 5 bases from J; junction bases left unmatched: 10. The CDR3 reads CASSLNSGQARETQYF. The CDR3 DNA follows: TGTGCCAGCAGCTTAAACTCGGGACAGGCCAGGGAGACCCAGTACTTC.

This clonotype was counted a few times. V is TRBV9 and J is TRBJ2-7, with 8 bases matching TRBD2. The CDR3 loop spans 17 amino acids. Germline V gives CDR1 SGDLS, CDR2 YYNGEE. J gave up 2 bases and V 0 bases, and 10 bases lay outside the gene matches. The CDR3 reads CASSVGGGVAGPYEQYF. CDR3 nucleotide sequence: TGTGCCAGCAGCGTAGGAGGGGGGGTAGCGGGACCCTACGAGCAGTACTTC.

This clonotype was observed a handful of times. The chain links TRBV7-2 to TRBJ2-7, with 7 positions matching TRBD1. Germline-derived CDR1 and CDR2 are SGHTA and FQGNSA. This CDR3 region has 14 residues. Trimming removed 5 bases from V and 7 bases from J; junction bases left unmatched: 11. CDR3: CASSPGQVREEQYF. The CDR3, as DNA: TGTGCCAGCAGCCCAGGACAGGTTCGAGAGGAGCAGTACTTC. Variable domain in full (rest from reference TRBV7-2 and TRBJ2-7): GAGVSQSPSNKVTEKGKDVELRCDPISGHTALYWYRQSLGQGLEFLIYFQGNSAPDKSGLPSDRFSAERTGGSVSTLTIQRTQQEDSAVYLCASSPGQVREEQYFGPGTRLTVT.

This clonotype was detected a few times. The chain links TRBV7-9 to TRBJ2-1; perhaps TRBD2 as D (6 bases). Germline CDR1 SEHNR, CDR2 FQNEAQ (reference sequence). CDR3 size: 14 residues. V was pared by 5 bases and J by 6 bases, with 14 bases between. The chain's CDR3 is CASSRGLDSNEQFF. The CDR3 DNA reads TGTGCCAGCAGCCGGGGACTGGACTCCAATGAGCAGTTCTTC.

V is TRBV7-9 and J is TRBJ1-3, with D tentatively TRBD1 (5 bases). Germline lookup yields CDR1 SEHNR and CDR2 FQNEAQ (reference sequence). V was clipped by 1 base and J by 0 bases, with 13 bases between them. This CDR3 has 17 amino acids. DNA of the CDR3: TGTGCCAGCAGCTTAGGAGGGACCAGCCTCTCTGGAAACACCATATATTTT. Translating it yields CASSLGGTSLSGNTIYF.

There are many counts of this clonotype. The DNA of the CDR3 is TGTGCCAGCAGCGCGGTCGAGTACAATGAGCAGTTCTTC. Translated: CASSAVEYNEQFF. The V call is TRBV7-2, the J call TRBJ2-1; D not certain. V was pared by 5 bases and J by 4 bases, with 9 bases between. This CDR3 spans 13 amino acids. Germline values: CDR1 SGHTA, CDR2 FQGNSA.